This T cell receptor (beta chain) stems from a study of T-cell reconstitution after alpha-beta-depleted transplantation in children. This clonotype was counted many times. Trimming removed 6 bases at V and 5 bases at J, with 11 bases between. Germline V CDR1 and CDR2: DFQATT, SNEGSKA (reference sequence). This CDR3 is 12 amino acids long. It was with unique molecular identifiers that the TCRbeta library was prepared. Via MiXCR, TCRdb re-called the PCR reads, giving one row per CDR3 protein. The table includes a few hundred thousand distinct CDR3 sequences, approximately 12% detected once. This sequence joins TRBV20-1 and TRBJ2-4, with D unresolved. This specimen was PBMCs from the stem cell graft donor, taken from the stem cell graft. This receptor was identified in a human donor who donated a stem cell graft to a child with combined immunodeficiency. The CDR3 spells CSAAADQNIQYF. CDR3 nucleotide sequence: TGCAGTGCCGCGGCGGACCAAAACATTCAGTACTTC.